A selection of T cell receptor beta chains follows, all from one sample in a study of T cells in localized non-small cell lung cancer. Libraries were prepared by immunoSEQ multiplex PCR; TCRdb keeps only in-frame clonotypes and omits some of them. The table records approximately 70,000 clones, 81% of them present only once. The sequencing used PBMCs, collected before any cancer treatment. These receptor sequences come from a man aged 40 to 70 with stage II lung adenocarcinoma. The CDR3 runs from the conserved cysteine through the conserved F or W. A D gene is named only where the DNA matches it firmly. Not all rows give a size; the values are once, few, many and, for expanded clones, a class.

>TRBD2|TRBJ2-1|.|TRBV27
CATCTTGLAGEQGQFF
TGTGCCACCTGTACAACGGGACTAGCGGGAGAGCAAGGGCAGTTCTTC
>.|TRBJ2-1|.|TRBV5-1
CASGRSGTPSSYNEQFF
TGCGCCAGCGGCCGCTCCGGGACCCCTTCGAGCTACAATGAGCAGTTCTTC
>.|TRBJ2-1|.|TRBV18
CASSGLNNEQFF
TGTGCCAGCTCAGGACTTAATAATGAGCAGTTCTTC
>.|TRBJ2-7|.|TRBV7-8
CASSYRAGTMNEQYF
TGTGCCAGCAGCTATAGGGCCGGGACGATGAACGAGCAGTACTTC
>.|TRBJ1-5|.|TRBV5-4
CASSPDRSNQPQHF
TGTGCCAGCAGCCCGGACCGTAGCAATCAGCCCCAGCATTTT
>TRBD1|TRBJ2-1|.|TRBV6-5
CASSPGTGGYNEQFF
TGTGCCAGCAGCCCCGGGACAGGGGGCTACAATGAGCAGTTCTTC
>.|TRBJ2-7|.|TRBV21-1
CASSKGRPSYEQYF
TGTGCCAGCAGCAAAGGCCGGCCCTCCTACGAGCAGTACTTC
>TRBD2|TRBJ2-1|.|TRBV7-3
CASSLTKRASGSNEQFF
TGTGCCAGCAGCTTAACTAAGAGGGCTAGCGGGAGCAATGAGCAGTTCTTC
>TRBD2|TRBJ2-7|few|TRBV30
CAWSAGLVGYEQYF
TGTGCCTGGAGTGCCGGACTAGTCGGCTACGAGCAGTACTTC
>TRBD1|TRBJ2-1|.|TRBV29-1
CSVSGGNNEQFF
TGCAGCGTTTCAGGGGGTAACAATGAGCAGTTCTTC
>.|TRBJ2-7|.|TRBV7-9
CASSLALNEQYF
TGTGCCAGCAGCTTAGCGCTAAACGAGCAGTACTTC
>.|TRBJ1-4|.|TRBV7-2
CASSLGRLATNEKLFF
TGTGCCAGCAGCTTAGGCAGACTCGCAACTAATGAAAAACTGTTTTTT
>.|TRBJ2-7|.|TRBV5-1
CASSADSYEQYF
TGCGCCAGCAGCGCCGACAGCTACGAGCAGTACTTC
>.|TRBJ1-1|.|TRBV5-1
CASSLAHEAGSGTEAFF
TGCGCCAGCAGCTTGGCCCATGAAGCAGGGTCGGGCACTGAAGCTTTCTTT